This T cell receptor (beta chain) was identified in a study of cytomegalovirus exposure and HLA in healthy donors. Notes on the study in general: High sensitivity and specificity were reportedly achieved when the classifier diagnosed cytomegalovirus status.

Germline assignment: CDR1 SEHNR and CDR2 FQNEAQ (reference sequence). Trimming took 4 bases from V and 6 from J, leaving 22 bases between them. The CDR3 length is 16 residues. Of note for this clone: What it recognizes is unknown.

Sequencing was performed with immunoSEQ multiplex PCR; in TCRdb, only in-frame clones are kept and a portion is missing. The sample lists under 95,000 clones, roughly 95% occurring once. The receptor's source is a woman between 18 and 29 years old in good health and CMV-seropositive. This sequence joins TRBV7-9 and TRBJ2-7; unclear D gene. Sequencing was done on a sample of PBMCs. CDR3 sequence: CASSSGRGSNTFEQYF. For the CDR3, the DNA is TGTGCCAGCAGCTCCGGCCGAGGAAGCAACACCTTCGAGCAGTACTTC.